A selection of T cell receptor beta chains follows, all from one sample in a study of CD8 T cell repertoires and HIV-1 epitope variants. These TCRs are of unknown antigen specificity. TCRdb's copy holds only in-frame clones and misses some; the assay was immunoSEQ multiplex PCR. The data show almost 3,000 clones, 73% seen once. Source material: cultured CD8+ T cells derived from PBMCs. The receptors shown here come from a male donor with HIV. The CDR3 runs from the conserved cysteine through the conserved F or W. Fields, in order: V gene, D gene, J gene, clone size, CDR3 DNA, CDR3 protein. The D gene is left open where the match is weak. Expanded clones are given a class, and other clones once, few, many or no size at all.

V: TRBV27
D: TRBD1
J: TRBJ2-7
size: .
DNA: TGTGCCAGCAGTCCGATTCGGGGACAGGGTTACCACGAGCAGTACTTC
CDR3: CASSPIRGQGYHEQYF

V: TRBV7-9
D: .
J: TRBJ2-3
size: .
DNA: TGTGCCAGCAGTCGGGAGCTCACAGATACGCAGTATTTT
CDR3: CASSRELTDTQYF

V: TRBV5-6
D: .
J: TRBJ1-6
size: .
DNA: TGTGCCAGCAGCTTGGACCTATCACCCCTCCACTTT
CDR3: CASSLDLSPLHF

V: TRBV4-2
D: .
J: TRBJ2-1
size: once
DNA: TGTGCCAGCAGCCAAGAGTCGGCGGTCTCCTACAATGAGCAGTTCTTC
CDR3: CASSQESAVSYNEQFF

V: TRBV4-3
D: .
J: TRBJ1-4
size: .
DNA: TGCGCCAGCAGTTCCTTCGAGGCTGGTAATGAAAAGCTGTTTTTT
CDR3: CASSSFEAGNEKLFF

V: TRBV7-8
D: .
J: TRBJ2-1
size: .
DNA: TGTGCCAGCAGCCCCCGATATGTCAATGAGCAGTTCTTC
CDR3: CASSPRYVNEQFF

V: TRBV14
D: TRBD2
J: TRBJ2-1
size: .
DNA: TGTGCCAGCAGCTCGGGACTAGCGGGGGGGCCGCGGGGAAATGAGCAGTTCTTC
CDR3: CASSSGLAGGPRGNEQFF

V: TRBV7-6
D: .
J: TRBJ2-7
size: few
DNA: TGTGCCAGCAGCCCCGGGCTTAGGGATACCTACGAGCAGTACTTC
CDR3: CASSPGLRDTYEQYF

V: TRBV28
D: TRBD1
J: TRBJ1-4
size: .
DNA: TGTGCCAGCAGCCTGGACAGGGAAGATGTGACGGAAAAACTGTTTTTT
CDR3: CASSLDREDVTEKLFF

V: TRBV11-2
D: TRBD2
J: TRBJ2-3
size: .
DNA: TGTGCCTCTCCCGGAAGGGCGGGAGTGGAAGATACGCAGTATTTT
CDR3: CASPGRAGVEDTQYF

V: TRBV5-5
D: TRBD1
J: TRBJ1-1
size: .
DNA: TGTGCCAGCAGTCGGACAGGGGACACTGAAGCTTTCTTT
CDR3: CASSRTGDTEAFF

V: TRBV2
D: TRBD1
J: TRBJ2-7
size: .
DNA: TGTGCCAGCAGTGCGGGACAGGACTCCTACGAGCAGTACTTC
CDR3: CASSAGQDSYEQYF

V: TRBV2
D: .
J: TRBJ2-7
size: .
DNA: TGTGCCAGCAGTGAAGATGTTGGCGACTTTCACGAGCAGTACTTC
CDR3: CASSEDVGDFHEQYF

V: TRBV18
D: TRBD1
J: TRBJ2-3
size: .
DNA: TGTGCCAGCTCACCACTAGGGGGCAGTACCACAGATACGCAGTATTTT
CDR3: CASSPLGGSTTDTQYF

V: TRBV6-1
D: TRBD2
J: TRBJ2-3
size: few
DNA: TGTGCCAGCAGTGATAGGTGGGAGGGAACAGATACGCAGTATTTT
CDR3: CASSDRWEGTDTQYF

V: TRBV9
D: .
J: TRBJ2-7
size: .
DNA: TGTGCCAGCAGCGTAGATGACTCCTACGAGCAGTACTTC
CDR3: CASSVDDSYEQYF

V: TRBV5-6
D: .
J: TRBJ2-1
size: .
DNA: TGTGCCAGCAGCCCTCTTGGTAGCGGAGAATACTACAATGAGCAGTTCTTC
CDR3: CASSPLGSGEYYNEQFF

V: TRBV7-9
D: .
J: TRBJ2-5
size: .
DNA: TGTGCCAGCAGCCACGACATTTCACCTTATGAGACCCAGTACTTC
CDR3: CASSHDISPYETQYF

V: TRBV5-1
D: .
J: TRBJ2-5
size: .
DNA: TGCGCCAGCAGCTTGGCCGGACAGCAAGAGACCCAGTACTTC
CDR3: CASSLAGQQETQYF

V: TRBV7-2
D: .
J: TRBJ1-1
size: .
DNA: TGTGCCAGCAGGGATACAGTAATCACAAGCACTGAAGCTTTCTTT
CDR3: CASRDTVITSTEAFF

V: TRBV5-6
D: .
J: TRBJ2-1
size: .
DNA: TGTGCCAGCAGTCCGACTAGCTCCTACAATGAGCAGTTCTTC
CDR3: CASSPTSSYNEQFF

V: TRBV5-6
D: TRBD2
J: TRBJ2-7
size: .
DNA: TGTGCCAGCAGCCCCCAATTCCCGACTAGCGGGAGGAACTACGAGCAGTACTTC
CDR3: CASSPQFPTSGRNYEQYF

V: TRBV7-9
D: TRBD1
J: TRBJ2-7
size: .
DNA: TGTGCCAGCAGCGTCCGCGACAGGGAATACGAGCAGTACTTC
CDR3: CASSVRDREYEQYF

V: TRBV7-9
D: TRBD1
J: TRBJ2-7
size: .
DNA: TGTGCCAGCAGCTTAGTTAACAGGGGGTTCGAGCAGTACTTC
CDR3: CASSLVNRGFEQYF

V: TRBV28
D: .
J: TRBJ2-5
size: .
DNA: TGTGCCAGCAGTTCCCACTACCAAGAGACCCAGTACTTC
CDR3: CASSSHYQETQYF

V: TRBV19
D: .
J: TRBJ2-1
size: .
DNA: TGTGCCAGTACTACCTCCGGCCTTTACAATGAGCAGTTCTTC
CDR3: CASTTSGLYNEQFF

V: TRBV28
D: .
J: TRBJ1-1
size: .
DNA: TGTGCCAGCAGAGAGACAGGAATGAACACTGAAGCTTTCTTT
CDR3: CASRETGMNTEAFF

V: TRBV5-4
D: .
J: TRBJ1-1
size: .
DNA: TGTGCCAGCAGCTTAAGGGGTACTGAAGCTTTCTTT
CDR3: CASSLRGTEAFF

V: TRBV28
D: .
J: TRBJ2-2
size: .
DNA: TGTGCCAGCAGTTATGAACAGTCCACCGGGGAGCTGTTTTTT
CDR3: CASSYEQSTGELFF

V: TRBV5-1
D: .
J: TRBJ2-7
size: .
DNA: TGCGCGAGTTCCGGGTCCTACTCCCACGAGCAGTACTTC
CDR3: CASSGSYSHEQYF

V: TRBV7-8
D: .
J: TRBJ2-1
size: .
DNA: TGTGCCAGCAGCTTAGTACAGGGCAGTGAGCAGTTCTTC
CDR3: CASSLVQGSEQFF

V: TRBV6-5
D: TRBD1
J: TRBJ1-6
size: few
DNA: TGTGCCAGCAGTCCTACCTCAGGGGGCCGTTCACCCCTCCACTTT
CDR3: CASSPTSGGRSPLHF

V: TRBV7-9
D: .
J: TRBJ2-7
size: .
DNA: TGTGCCAGCAGCTTAGAGCGGGCGGGGATCTACGAGCAGTACTTC
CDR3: CASSLERAGIYEQYF

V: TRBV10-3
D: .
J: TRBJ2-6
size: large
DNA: TGTGCCATCAGTGAGTCTCTGGGGGTATCTGGGGCCAACGTCCTGACTTTC
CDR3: CAISESLGVSGANVLTF

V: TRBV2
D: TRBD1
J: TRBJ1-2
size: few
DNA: TGTGCCAGCAGGGGGGGACAGAACTATGGCTACACCTTC
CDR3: CASRGGQNYGYTF

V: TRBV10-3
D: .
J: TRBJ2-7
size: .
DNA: TGTGCCATCAGTGACCCAGACGCTGGTGGGATCTACGAGCAGTACTTC
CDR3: CAISDPDAGGIYEQYF

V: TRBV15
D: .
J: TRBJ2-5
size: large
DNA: TGTGCCACCAGCAGAGATCGGAGAGAGACCCAGTACTTC
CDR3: CATSRDRRETQYF

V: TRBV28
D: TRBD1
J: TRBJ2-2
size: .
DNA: TGTGCCAGCAGAAAACAGGGGGTTTCCTACCGGGAGCTGTTTTTT
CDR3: CASRKQGVSYRELFF

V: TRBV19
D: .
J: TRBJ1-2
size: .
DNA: TGTGCCAGCTCTCAGGGCTATGGCTACACCTTC
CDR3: CASSQGYGYTF

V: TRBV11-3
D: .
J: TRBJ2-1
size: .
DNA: TGTGCCAGCAGCTTAGAGATGGGTGAGCAGTTCTTC
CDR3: CASSLEMGEQFF

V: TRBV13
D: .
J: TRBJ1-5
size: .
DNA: TGTGCCAGCAGCTTAGGAAATCAGCCCCAGCATTTT
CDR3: CASSLGNQPQHF

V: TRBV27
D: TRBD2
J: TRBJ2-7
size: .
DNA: TGTGCCAGCAGTTTTAGCGGGAGCTACGAGCAGTACTTC
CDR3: CASSFSGSYEQYF

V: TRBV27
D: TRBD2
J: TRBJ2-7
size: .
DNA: TGTGCCAGCAGTTTAGGGACTAGCTACGAGCAGTACTTC
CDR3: CASSLGTSYEQYF

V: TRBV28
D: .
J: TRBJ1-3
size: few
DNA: TGTGCCAGCAGTTTACTGCAGGGAAACACCATATATTTT
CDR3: CASSLLQGNTIYF

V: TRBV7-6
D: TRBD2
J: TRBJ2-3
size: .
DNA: TGTGCCAGCAGCTTTTCTAGCGGGAGGCTCTCAAGCACAGATACGCAGTATTTT
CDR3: CASSFSSGRLSSTDTQYF

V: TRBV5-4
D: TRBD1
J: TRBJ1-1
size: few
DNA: TGTGCCAGCAGCTCCGGACAGGGCCAGAACACTGAAGCTTTCTTT
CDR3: CASSSGQGQNTEAFF

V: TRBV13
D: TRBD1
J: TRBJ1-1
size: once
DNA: TGTGCCAGCAGCGTAGGGACAGGGAACACTGAAGCTTTCTTT
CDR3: CASSVGTGNTEAFF

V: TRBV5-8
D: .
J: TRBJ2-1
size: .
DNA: TGTGCCCAAAGAGGGCCAGGTAGGAATGAGCAGTTCTTC
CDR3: CAQRGPGRNEQFF

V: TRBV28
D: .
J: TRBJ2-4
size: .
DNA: TGTGCCAGCAGTTCCGGGACCCCTGATGTGGGCATTCAGTACTTC
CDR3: CASSSGTPDVGIQYF

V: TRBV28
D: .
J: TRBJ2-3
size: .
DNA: TGTGCCAGCAGTTCACAGTTCACAGATACGCAGTATTTT
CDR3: CASSSQFTDTQYF

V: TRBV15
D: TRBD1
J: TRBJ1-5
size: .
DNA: TGTGCCACCAGCGGGACAGGGGGTAATCAGCCCCAGCATTTT
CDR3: CATSGTGGNQPQHF

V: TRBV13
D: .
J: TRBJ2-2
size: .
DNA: TGTGCCAGCAGCTTAGCCACAAGGGGGGAGCTGTTTTTT
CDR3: CASSLATRGELFF

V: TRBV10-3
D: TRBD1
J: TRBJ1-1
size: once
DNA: TGTGCCATCAGTGAGGGGGACAGTGGCGCTTTCTTT
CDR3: CAISEGDSGAFF

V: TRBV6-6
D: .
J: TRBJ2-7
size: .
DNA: TGTGCCAGCAGTTACTCCGGACAGGAGCAGTACTTC
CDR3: CASSYSGQEQYF

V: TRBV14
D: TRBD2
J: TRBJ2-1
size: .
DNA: TGTGCCAGCAGCAGACTAGCGGACCTTTACAATGAGCAGTTCTTC
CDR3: CASSRLADLYNEQFF